These 9 T cell receptor beta chains were sequenced from one sample in a study of post-analysis software for immune sequencing data. Overall study results and limits: Four to six TRBV segments were more frequent in patients than controls; TRBV5-6, TRBV5-1 and TRBV20-1 belonged to this group.

Unique molecular identifiers were built into the TCR beta cDNA libraries. MiXCR was run by TCRdb on the PCR reads, yielding one entry per CDR3 protein. The sample holds approximately 360,000 distinct CDR3 sequences, 30% to 45% seen once. No antigen has been identified for these receptors. Sequencing was carried out using blood. The source is a girl between 5 and 17 years old with multiple sclerosis.

This clonotype was detected only once. V gene TRBV20-1 combines with J gene TRBJ1-5; tentative D call: TRBD1 (5 bases). Trimming took 3 bases from V and 4 from J, leaving 19 bases between them. The CDR3 extends over 16 amino acids. Germline CDR1 DFQATT, CDR2 SNEGSKA (reference sequence). As DNA, the CDR3 is TGCAGTGCTAGTGGTCCGGGGGGTGGTGGAAATCAGCCCCAGCATTTT. This sequence encodes CSASGPGGGGNQPQHF.

This clonotype turned up a few times. This chain joins TRBV5-1 and TRBJ1-2, with 10 bases aligning to TRBD1. The germline V gene encodes CDR1 SGHRS and CDR2 YFSETQ. The CDR3 extends over 16 amino acids. After removal of 3 bases from V and 5 bases from J, the junction contained 10 bases not matched to a gene. The CDR3 loop reads CASSSGDRGLLYGYTF. CDR3 bases: TGCGCCAGCAGCTCAGGGGACAGGGGCCTTTTGTATGGCTACACCTTC.

CDR3 sequence: CSVARETQYF. The DNA for the CDR3 is TGCAGCGTTGCTCGAGAGACCCAGTACTTC. The V and J genes are TRBV29-1 and TRBJ2-5, with no clear D. The CDR3 is 10 amino acids. Deletions cut 4 bases from V and 4 bases from J, with 4 bases between. CDR1 is SQVTM, CDR2 ANQGSEA, per germline.

The gene calls are TRBV5-4 and TRBJ2-5; D not certain. The CDR3 is 13 residues long. Germline-derived CDR1 and CDR2 are SGHNT and YYREEE (reference sequence). V was cut by 5 bases and J by 4 bases, with 12 bases left in between. The CDR3 sequence: CASRNVEVETQYF. In DNA, the CDR3 is TGTGCCAGCAGAAATGTAGAAGTAGAGACCCAGTACTTC. The full variable domain, in which reference TRBV5-4 and TRBJ2-5 provide the parts outside the CDR3, is ETGVTQSPTHLIKTRGQQVTLRCSSQSGHNTVSWYQQALGQGPQFIFQYYREEENGRGNFPPRFSGLQFPNYSSELNVNALELDDSALYLCASRNVEVETQYFGPGTRLLVL.

Remarks on this clonotype: At one of its ends the junction is not consistent with the germline gene, which may arise from a read error. The chain's CDR3 is CASSQTSPYRYTF. CDR3 sequence (DNA): TGTGCCAGCAGCCAAACATCCCCCTATCGCTACACCTTC. The chain couples TRBV3-1 to TRBJ1-2; D is uncertain. The CDR3 length is 13 residues. Germline V gives CDR1 LGHDT, CDR2 YNNKEL (reference sequence).

The rearrangement links TRBV6-1 to TRBJ1-2, with D perhaps TRBD1 (6 bases). This CDR3 region has 16 residues. The germline CDR1 and CDR2 sequences are MNHNS and SASEGT. Trimming took 2 bases from V and 4 from J, leaving 17 bases between them. The CDR3 region is CASSENGRGAFYGYTF. DNA of the CDR3: TGTGCCAGCAGTGAAAATGGGAGGGGGGCCTTCTATGGCTACACCTTC.

This CDR3 reads CASSQETGTAEYYEQYF. The CDR3 nucleotides are TGCGCCAGCAGCCAAGAAACGGGGACGGCGGAATACTACGAGCAGTACTTC. The rearrangement uses TRBV4-1 and TRBJ2-7; D tentatively fits TRBD1 or TRBD2 (5 bases each). The CDR3 spans 17 residues. V was cut by 0 bases and J by 3 bases, with 18 bases left in between. Germline loops: CDR1 MGHRA, CDR2 YSYEKL.

This clonotype has a handful of counts. V usage is TRBV5-1 and J usage is TRBJ1-1; no reliable D call. The CDR3 extends over 14 amino acids. V gave up 0 bases and J gave up 6 bases, with 12 bases separating them. From germline, CDR1 is SGHRS and CDR2 YFSETQ. CDR3 amino acids: CASSLGAGEAEAFF. CDR3 DNA: TGCGCCAGCAGCTTGGGTGCGGGTGAGGCTGAAGCTTTCTTT.

This clonotype was seen only a few times. The chain uses TRBV7-8 and TRBJ1-1; TRBD1 matches at 9 bases. The CDR3 is made up of 15 amino acids. Per germline, CDR1 SGHVS and CDR2 FQNEAQ. V dropped 0 bases and J dropped 5; count of bases not matched to a gene: 4. As DNA, the CDR3 is TGTGCCAGCAGCTTAGCGGGGACAGGGAGGACTGAAGCTTTCTTT. It codes for CASSLAGTGRTEAFF.